This T cell receptor (beta chain) comes out of a study of control samples from healthy donors and cancer patients. TCRdb's copy holds only in-frame clones and misses some; the assay was immunoSEQ multiplex PCR. The top ten clones hold more than 1.5% of a sample with about 35,000 clones, around 93% of them seen once. CDR3 size: 13 residues. The ends were cut back, 4 bases at V and 5 bases at J, with 11 bases in the middle. Germline V lookup: CDR1 LGHNT, CDR2 FRNRAP. The chain carries TRBV12-5 and TRBJ1-1; no clear D. The sample consisted of PBMCs. The receptor was isolated from a man aged 35-49 years with colorectal cancer. As DNA, the CDR3 is TGTGCTAGTGGTTACGATGTCACGACTGAAGCTTTCTTT. It is translated as CASGYDVTTEAFF.